The subject of this entry is one T cell receptor (beta chain). Its antigen is undetermined. This entry is derived from a study of T-cell memory formation after mild COVID-19. As for the study in general: Among the donors, TCR clusters were largely specific to each donor.

TCR alpha and TCR beta cDNA libraries carrying sample barcodes and UMIs were produced by 5'RACE using constant-segment primers. MiXCR, run by TCRdb on the 5' RACE reads, gives a single entry per CDR3 protein. This sample has a few hundred thousand distinct CDR3 sequences; roughly 23% occur once, and the top ten carry around an eighth. Study-wide findings and caveats: The authors left the SARS-CoV-2 specificity of second-wave clones peaking on day 37 unconfirmed. Shrinking CD4+ clones resided mostly in CM and EM, and CD8+ ones in EMRA.

Sample: PBMCs or a T cell subset sorted from them (not recorded which). The sequence was obtained from an adult woman who had mild COVID-19 (a few samples of this study predate the infection). Cell type and time point are not known.

Here the CDR3 reads CASSQPIPGQVNYGYTF. For the CDR3, the DNA is TGCGCCAGCAGCCAACCGATCCCAGGACAGGTGAACTATGGCTACACCTTC. The rearrangement joins TRBV4-1 to TRBJ1-2; TRBD1 aligns across 7 bases. Trimming removed 2 bases from V and 2 bases from J; junction bases left unmatched: 11. CDR3 length: 17 residues. CDR1 MGHRA and CDR2 YSYEKL come from the germline V gene.